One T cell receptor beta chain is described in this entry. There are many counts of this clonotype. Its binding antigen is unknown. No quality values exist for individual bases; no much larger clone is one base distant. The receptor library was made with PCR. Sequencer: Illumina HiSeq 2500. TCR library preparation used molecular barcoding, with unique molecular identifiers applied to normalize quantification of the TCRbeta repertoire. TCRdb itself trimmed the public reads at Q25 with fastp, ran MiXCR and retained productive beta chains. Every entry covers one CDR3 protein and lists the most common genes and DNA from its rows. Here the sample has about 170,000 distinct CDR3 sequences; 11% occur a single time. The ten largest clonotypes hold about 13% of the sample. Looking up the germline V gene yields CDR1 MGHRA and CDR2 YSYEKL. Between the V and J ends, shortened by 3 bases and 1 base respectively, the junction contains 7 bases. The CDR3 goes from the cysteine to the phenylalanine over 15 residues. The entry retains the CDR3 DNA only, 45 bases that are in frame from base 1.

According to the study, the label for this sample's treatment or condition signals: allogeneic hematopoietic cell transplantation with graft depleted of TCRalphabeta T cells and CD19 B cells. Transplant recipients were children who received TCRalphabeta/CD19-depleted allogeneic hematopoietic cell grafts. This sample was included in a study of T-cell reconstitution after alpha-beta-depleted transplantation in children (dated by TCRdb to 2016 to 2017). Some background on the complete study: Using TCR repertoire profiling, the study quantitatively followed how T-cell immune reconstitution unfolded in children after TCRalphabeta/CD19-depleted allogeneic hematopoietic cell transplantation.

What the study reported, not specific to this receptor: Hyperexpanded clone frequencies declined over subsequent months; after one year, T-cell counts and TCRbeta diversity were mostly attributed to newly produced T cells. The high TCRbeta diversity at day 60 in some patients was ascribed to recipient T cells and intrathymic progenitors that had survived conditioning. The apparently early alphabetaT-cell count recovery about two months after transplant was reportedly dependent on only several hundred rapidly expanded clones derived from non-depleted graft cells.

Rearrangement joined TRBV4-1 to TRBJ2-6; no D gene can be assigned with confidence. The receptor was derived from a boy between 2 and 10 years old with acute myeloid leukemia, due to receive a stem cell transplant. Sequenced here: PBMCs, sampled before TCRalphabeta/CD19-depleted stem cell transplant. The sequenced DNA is TGCGCCAGCAGCCAGTACAAGTCTGGGGCCAACGTCCTGACTTTC. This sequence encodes CASSQYKSGANVLTF.